Each of the 26 T cell receptor beta chains below was sequenced from the same sample in a study of cytomegalovirus exposure and HLA in healthy donors. A multiplex PCR was run with 60 Vbeta primers and 13 Jbeta primers. Generated by immunoSEQ multiplex PCR, the TCRdb table keeps only in-frame clones and is missing some. This sample lists tens of thousands of clones; its ten largest clones have 15% to 20%. The sample was PBMCs. Receptors originate from a male donor in good health and CMV-seropositive.

The gene calls are TRBV5-1 and TRBJ1-1; TRBD1 matches 7 bases. This CDR3 has 16 amino acids. The germline CDR1 and CDR2 sequences are SGHRS and YFSETQ. Unmatched junction bases numbered 9, after V lost 0 bases and J lost 4 bases. In DNA form, the CDR3 reads TGCGCCAGCAGCTTGGGAGGGGGCCGAATGGGCACTGAAGCTTTCTTT. This sequence encodes CASSLGGGRMGTEAFF.

The rearrangement links TRBV28 to TRBJ2-2, with D possibly being TRBD1 (6 bases). From germline, CDR1 is MDHEN and CDR2 SYDVKM. The V end was cut by 6 bases, the J end by 1 base, with 12 bases between. This CDR3 is built from 15 residues. In DNA, the CDR3 is TGTGCCAGCAGCTCCGGACAGATGAACACCGGGGAGCTGTTTTTT. Translating gives CASSSGQMNTGELFF.

This CDR3 is CASSLRQVLNTGELFF. The CDR3 DNA sequence: TGCGCCAGCAGCCTCAGACAGGTACTGAACACCGGGGAGCTGTTTTTT. This chain uses TRBV4-1 with TRBJ2-2; weak D call: TRBD1 (6 bases). The germline gives CDR1 MGHRA, CDR2 YSYEKL. CDR3 length: 16 residues. Trimming cost V 4 bases and J 1 base, with 13 bases left between them.

This chain uses TRBV5-1 with TRBJ2-1, with a possible D match to TRBD1 (6 bases). The CDR3 is made up of 15 amino acids. Germline V CDR1 and CDR2: SGHRS, YFSETQ. V shed 2 bases and J shed 0 bases, with 9 bases lying between them. The CDR3 DNA sequence: TGCGCCAGCAGCTTACAGGGACCCTCCTACAATGAGCAGTTCTTC. It codes for CASSLQGPSYNEQFF.

The rearrangement links TRBV18 to TRBJ2-7; D perhaps matches TRBD1 (7 bases). V lost 6 bases and J 2 bases, leaving 14 bases between the germline ends. CDR3 length: 14 amino acids. The germline gives CDR1 KGHSH, CDR2 LQKENI. The CDR3 sequence: CASSDQGGPYEQYF. The CDR3 DNA sequence: TGTGCCAGCTCGGACCAGGGGGGCCCCTACGAGCAGTACTTC. Drawing the rest from reference TRBV18 and TRBJ2-7, the complete variable domain is NAGVMQNPRHLVRRRGQEARLRCSPMKGHSHVYWYRQLPEEGLKFMVYLQKENIIDESGMPKERFSAEFPKEGPSILRIQQVVRGDSAAYFCASSDQGGPYEQYFGPGTRLTVT.

The genes are TRBV5-1 and TRBJ2-1; D ambiguous. This CDR3 comprises 15 residues. Per germline, CDR1 SGHRS and CDR2 YFSETQ. V was trimmed by 1 base and J by 0 bases, leaving 8 bases between them. CDR3 DNA sequence: TGCGCCAGCAGCTTGCCTAGTAGCTCCTACAATGAGCAGTTCTTC. It yields the protein CASSLPSSSYNEQFF.

The chain employs TRBV30 and TRBJ1-2; D not resolved. The germline gives CDR1 GTSNPN, CDR2 SVGIG (reference sequence). V was trimmed by 1 base and J by 4 bases, leaving 16 bases between them. CDR3 length equals 15 residues. This CDR3 is CAWSALTRVGYGYTF. CDR3 nucleotides: TGTGCCTGGAGTGCCCTGACGAGGGTCGGCTATGGCTACACCTTC.

The chain combines TRBV7-2 with TRBJ2-1; a possible D gene is TRBD2 (5 bases). The V end was cut by 0 bases, the J end by 10 bases, with 16 bases between. The CDR3 runs to 15 residues. Germline lookup yields CDR1 SGHTA and CDR2 FQGNSA. CDR3 region: CASSLAWTPGWEQFF. CDR3 coding DNA: TGTGCCAGCAGCTTAGCGTGGACTCCGGGGTGGGAGCAGTTCTTC.

This chain connects TRBV4-1 to TRBJ2-7; D is uncertain. This CDR3 is built from 14 residues. In germline, CDR1 is MGHRA, CDR2 YSYEKL. Trimming took off 4 bases at V and 0 bases at J, with 10 bases between the two ends. CDR3 sequence reads: CASSLHRHSYEQYF. CDR3 bases: TGCGCCAGCAGCCTCCATAGACACTCCTACGAGCAGTACTTC.

The chain has TRBV30 and TRBJ2-2, with 7 bases aligning to TRBD1. The junction had 10 bases not matched to a gene; V was cut back by 8 bases and J by 1 base. The germline gives CDR1 GTSNPN, CDR2 SVGIG (reference sequence). This CDR3 spans 15 amino acids. The CDR3, as DNA: TGTGCCCGAGCTACAGGGGTGTGGAACACCGGGGAGCTGTTTTTT. This codes for CARATGVWNTGELFF.

The chain combines TRBV6-4 with TRBJ2-2; maybe TRBD1 (6 bases). CDR3 length: 15 residues. Per germline, CDR1 MRHNA and CDR2 SNTAGT. Deletions cut 4 bases from V and 3 bases from J, with 12 bases between. The CDR3 DNA is TGTGCCAGCAGTGTACTGGCAGGGGACACCGGGGAGCTGTTTTTT. It specifies CASSVLAGDTGELFF.

The rearrangement joins TRBV5-1 to TRBJ2-7, with D perhaps TRBD2 (6 bases). With 4 bases removed from V and 5 bases from J, the gap between germline ends came to 13 bases. Germline-derived CDR1 and CDR2 are SGHRS and YFSETQ. The CDR3 has 13 amino acids. CDR3 sequence reads: CASSLPTGDEQYF. DNA of the CDR3: TGCGCCAGCAGCCTTCCTACGGGGGACGAGCAGTACTTC.

This chain joins TRBV4-2 and TRBJ2-7, with 7 bases aligning to TRBD2. The germline V gene encodes CDR1 LGHNA and CDR2 YNFKEQ. The length of the CDR3 is 17 residues. Losses at the gene ends were 0 bases for V and 4 bases for J; bases not matched to a gene: 12. The CDR3 DNA follows: TGTGCCAGCAGCCAAGAGCCAGTGCTAGCGGAGCCTTACGAGCAGTACTTC. Its protein is CASSQEPVLAEPYEQYF.

CDR3 nucleotide sequence: TGCGCCAGCAGCATTTACTACAATGAGCAGTTCTTC. It is translated as CASSIYYNEQFF. V usage is TRBV5-1 and J usage is TRBJ2-1; D ambiguous. Trimming pared 4 bases from V and 3 bases from J, leaving 5 bases between. Germline V gene lookup returns CDR1 SGHRS and CDR2 YFSETQ. The CDR3 extends over 12 amino acids.

The chain is built from TRBV7-8 and TRBJ1-5; D gene uncertain. This CDR3 has 18 residues. The germline V and J ends were trimmed by 5 bases and 0 bases, with 20 bases remaining between them. Germline CDR1 SGHVS, CDR2 FQNEAQ. Here the CDR3 reads CASSRDWMEIDSNQPQHF. Written as DNA, the CDR3 is TGTGCCAGCAGCCGAGACTGGATGGAGATCGATAGCAATCAGCCCCAGCATTTT.

The chain has TRBV6-5 and TRBJ2-2; possible D gene TRBD1, 6 bases. Trimming took off 6 bases at V and 6 bases at J, with 14 bases between the two ends. The CDR3 consists of 14 residues. Germline CDR1 is MNHEY and CDR2 is SVGAGI. CDR3 amino acids: CASRENRVAGELFF. The CDR3 DNA is TGTGCCAGCAGGGAGAACAGGGTTGCCGGGGAGCTGTTTTTT.

The chain uses TRBV5-1 and TRBJ2-5; tentatively, D is TRBD2 (5 bases). V lost 3 bases, J lost 4 bases, and 13 bases lay in between. The CDR3 is 14 amino acids. The germline V gene encodes CDR1 SGHRS and CDR2 YFSETQ. The CDR3 DNA is TGCGCCAGCAGCTCGAACCAGAGGGTAGAGACCCAGTACTTC. Translating gives CASSSNQRVETQYF. The full variable domain, with the rest looked up from reference TRBV5-1 and TRBJ2-5, is KAGVTQTPRYLIKTRGQQVTLSCSPISGHRSVSWYQQTPGQGLQFLFEYFSETQRNKGNFPGRFSGRQFSNSRSEMNVSTLELGDSALYLCASSSNQRVETQYFGPGTRLLVL.

The chain combines TRBV28 with TRBJ1-2; D gene uncertain. V lost 7 bases and J 5 bases, leaving 17 bases between the germline ends. The CDR3 totals 14 residues. Germline V gene sequence: CDR1 MDHEN, CDR2 SYDVKM. CDR3 sequence: CASTGRGSGYGYTF. The CDR3 DNA follows: TGTGCCAGCACCGGTCGGGGTAGTGGATATGGCTACACCTTC.

The J gene is TRBJ1-4, the V gene TRBV5-1; unclear D gene. The CDR3 totals 13 residues. V was clipped by 3 bases and J by 0 bases, with 3 bases between them. Germline CDR1 is SGHRS and CDR2 is YFSETQ. The CDR3 sequence is CASSSSTNEKLFF. The CDR3 bases are TGCGCCAGCAGCTCTTCAACTAATGAAAAACTGTTTTTT. Based on the CDR3 plus reference TRBV5-1 and TRBJ1-4, the full variable domain is KAGVTQTPRYLIKTRGQQVTLSCSPISGHRSVSWYQQTPGQGLQFLFEYFSETQRNKGNFPGRFSGRQFSNSRSEMNVSTLELGDSALYLCASSSSTNEKLFFGSGTQLSVL.

The rearrangement links TRBV30 to TRBJ2-1, with a weak D call TRBD2 (6 bases). The V end was cut by 0 bases, the J end by 8 bases, with 11 bases between. This CDR3 is built from 13 residues. In germline, CDR1 is GTSNPN, CDR2 SVGIG (reference sequence). This chain's CDR3 is CAWSVLGGDEQFF. As DNA, the CDR3 is TGTGCCTGGAGTGTACTAGGAGGGGATGAGCAGTTCTTC.

This sequence joins TRBV19 and TRBJ1-1; 9 nucleotides align to TRBD1. V dropped 4 bases and J dropped 1; count of bases not matched to a gene: 1. The length of the CDR3 is 14 residues. CDR1 is LNHDA, CDR2 SQIVND, per germline (reference sequence). The CDR3: CASSRGQGNTEAFF. The CDR3 nucleotides are TGTGCCAGTAGTAGGGGACAGGGGAACACTGAAGCTTTCTTT. Full variable domain (rest looked up from reference TRBV19 and TRBJ1-1): DGGITQSPKYLFRKEGQNVTLSCEQNLNHDAMYWYRQDPGQGLRLIYYSQIVNDFQKGDIAEGYSVSREKKESFPLTVTSAQKNPTAFYLCASSRGQGNTEAFFGQGTRLTVV.

DNA of the CDR3: TGCGCCAGGCGAGGACAGATCTACGAGCAGTACTTC. Encoded protein: CARRGQIYEQYF. This rearrangement joins TRBV23-1 to TRBJ2-7, with a possible D match to TRBD1 (6 bases). TRBV23-1 is an ORF for which the function is uncertain. This CDR3 has 12 amino acids. V gave up 9 bases and J gave up 3 bases, with 12 bases separating them.

The chain carries TRBV7-9 and TRBJ2-1; 11 nucleotides match TRBD2. The CDR3 spans 15 residues. V lost 4 bases to trimming and J lost 5 bases; unmatched junction nucleotides: 4. Germline V gene sequence: CDR1 SEHNR, CDR2 FQNEAQ (reference sequence). This chain's CDR3 is CASSSTSGADNEQFF. The DNA for the CDR3 is TGTGCCAGCAGCTCGACTAGCGGGGCCGACAATGAGCAGTTCTTC.

The V gene is TRBV29-1, the J gene TRBJ1-6; D might be TRBD1 (6 bases). The germline CDR1 and CDR2 sequences are SQVTM and ANQGSEA. The CDR3 is 13 residues long. Trimming removed 5 bases at V and 9 bases at J, with 14 bases between. The CDR3 loop is CSVLTGRGSPLHF. The CDR3 DNA sequence: TGCAGCGTTCTTACAGGGAGGGGTTCACCCCTCCACTTT.

V usage is TRBV19 and J usage is TRBJ2-1; a weak D match, TRBD2 (5 bases). The CDR3 has 13 residues. CDR1 LNHDA and CDR2 SQIVND come from the germline V gene (reference sequence). V lost 3 bases, J lost 6 bases, and 9 bases lay in between. The CDR3 nucleotides are TGTGCCAGTAGTATTCTGACTACCAATGAGCAGTTCTTC. This sequence encodes CASSILTTNEQFF.

This chain links TRBV18 with TRBJ2-1, with TRBD2 matching over 7 bases. CDR1 KGHSH and CDR2 LQKENI come from the germline V gene. The trim removed 3 bases at V and 7 bases at J, leaving 3 bases unmatched. The CDR3 totals 13 residues. Here the CDR3 reads CASSPSSGNEQFF. As DNA, the CDR3 is TGTGCCAGCTCACCGTCTAGCGGAAATGAGCAGTTCTTC.